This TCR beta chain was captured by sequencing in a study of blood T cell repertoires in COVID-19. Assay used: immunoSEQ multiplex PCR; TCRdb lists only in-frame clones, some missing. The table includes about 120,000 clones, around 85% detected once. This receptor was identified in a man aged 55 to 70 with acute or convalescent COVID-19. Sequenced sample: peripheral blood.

The DNA of the CDR3 is TGCGCCAGCAGTAGGGGTAGCGGACGCACAGATACGCAGTATTTT. Translation: CASSRGSGRTDTQYF. V is TRBV10-2 and J is TRBJ2-3, with D perhaps matching TRBD2 (6 bases). The CDR3 covers 15 residues. Germline CDR1 and CDR2: WSHSY and SAAADI. The V and J ends lost 5 bases and 1 base respectively, with 13 bases between them.